The entry that follows covers one T cell receptor (beta chain) sequence. Germline CDR1 and CDR2: MNHNY and SVGAGI (reference sequence). The germline V and J ends were trimmed by 5 bases and 5 bases, with 13 bases remaining between them. The CDR3 consists of 13 residues. Sequenced by immunoSEQ multiplex PCR; TCRdb stores in-frame clones only, minus some. The sample yields some 32,000 clones, just over 95% seen once. These data belong to a study of monozygotic twins with cystic fibrosis. The origin of this receptor is a girl aged 2 to 10 with cystic fibrosis. The V gene is TRBV6-6, the J gene TRBJ2-7; D not certain. The sequenced material came from blood. CDR3 DNA: TGTGCCAGCAGTGGGGATCCGCCGGACGAGCAGTACTTC. Translated, it gives CASSGDPPDEQYF.